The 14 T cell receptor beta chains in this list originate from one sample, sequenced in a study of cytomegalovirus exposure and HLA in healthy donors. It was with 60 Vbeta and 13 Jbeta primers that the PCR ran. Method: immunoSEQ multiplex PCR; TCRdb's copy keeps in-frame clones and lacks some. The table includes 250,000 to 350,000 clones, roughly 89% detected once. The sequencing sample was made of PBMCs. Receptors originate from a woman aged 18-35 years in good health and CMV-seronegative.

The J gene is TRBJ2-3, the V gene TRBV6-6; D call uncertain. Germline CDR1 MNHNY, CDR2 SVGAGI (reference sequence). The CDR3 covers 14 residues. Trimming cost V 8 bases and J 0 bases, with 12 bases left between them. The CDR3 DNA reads TGTGCCAGCCTGATGAGTGTAAGCACAGATACGCAGTATTTT. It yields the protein CASLMSVSTDTQYF.

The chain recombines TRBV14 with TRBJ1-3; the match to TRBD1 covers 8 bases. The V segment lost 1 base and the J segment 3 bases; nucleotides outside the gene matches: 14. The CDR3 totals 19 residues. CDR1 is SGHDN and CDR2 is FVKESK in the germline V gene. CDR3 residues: CASSQGVRTGKVGGNTIYF. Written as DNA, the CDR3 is TGTGCCAGCAGCCAAGGCGTCAGGACAGGGAAAGTAGGTGGAAACACCATATATTTT.

This CDR3 reads CASSVVGTPNTDTQYF. The CDR3 DNA reads as TGTGCCAGCAGCGTAGTGGGGACACCGAACACAGATACGCAGTATTTT. V is TRBV9 and J is TRBJ2-3, with TRBD1 as a possible D gene (6 bases). The CDR3 length is 16 residues. CDR1 is SGDLS and CDR2 is YYNGEE in the germline V gene. V was trimmed by 0 bases and J by 2 bases, leaving 13 bases between them.

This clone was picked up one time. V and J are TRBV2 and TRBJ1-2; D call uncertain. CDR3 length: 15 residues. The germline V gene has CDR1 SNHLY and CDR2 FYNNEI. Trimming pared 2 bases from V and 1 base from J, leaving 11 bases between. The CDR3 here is CASSEYGVDNYGYTF. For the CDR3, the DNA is TGTGCCAGCAGTGAATACGGGGTTGATAACTATGGCTACACCTTC.

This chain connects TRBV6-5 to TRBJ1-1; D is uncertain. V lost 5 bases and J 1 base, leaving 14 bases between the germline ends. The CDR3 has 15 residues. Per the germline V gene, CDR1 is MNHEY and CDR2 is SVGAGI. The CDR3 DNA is TGTGCCAGCAGTCCCCGGAGGTGGACGAACACTGAAGCTTTCTTT. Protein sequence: CASSPRRWTNTEAFF.

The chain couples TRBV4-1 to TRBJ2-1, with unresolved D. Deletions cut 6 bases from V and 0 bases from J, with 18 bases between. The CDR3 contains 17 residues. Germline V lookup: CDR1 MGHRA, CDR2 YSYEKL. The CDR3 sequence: CASRSMGIAPSYNEQFF. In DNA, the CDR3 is TGCGCCAGCAGGTCTATGGGTATAGCTCCCTCCTACAATGAGCAGTTCTTC.

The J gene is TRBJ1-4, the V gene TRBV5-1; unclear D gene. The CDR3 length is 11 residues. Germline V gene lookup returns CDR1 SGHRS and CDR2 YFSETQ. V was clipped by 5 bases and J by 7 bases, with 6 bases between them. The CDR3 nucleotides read TGCGCCAGCAGGGAGGGTGAAAAACTGTTTTTT. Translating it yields CASREGEKLFF. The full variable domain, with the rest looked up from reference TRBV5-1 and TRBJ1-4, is KAGVTQTPRYLIKTRGQQVTLSCSPISGHRSVSWYQQTPGQGLQFLFEYFSETQRNKGNFPGRFSGRQFSNSRSEMNVSTLELGDSALYLCASREGEKLFFGSGTQLSVL.

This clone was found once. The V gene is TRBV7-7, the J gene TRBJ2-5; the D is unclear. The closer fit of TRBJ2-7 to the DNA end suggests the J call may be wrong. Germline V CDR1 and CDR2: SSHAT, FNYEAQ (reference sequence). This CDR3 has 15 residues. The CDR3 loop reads CASSLVFLSSYEQYF. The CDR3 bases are TGTGCCAGCAGTTTGGTATTCCTTAGCTCCTACGAGCAGTACTTC.

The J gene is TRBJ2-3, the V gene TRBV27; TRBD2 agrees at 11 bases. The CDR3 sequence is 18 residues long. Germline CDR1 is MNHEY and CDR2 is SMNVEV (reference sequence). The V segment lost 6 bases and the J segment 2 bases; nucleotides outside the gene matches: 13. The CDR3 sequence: CASSPRVRLAGNTDTQYF. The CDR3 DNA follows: TGTGCCAGCAGCCCTAGGGTTAGACTAGCGGGGAACACAGATACGCAGTATTTT.

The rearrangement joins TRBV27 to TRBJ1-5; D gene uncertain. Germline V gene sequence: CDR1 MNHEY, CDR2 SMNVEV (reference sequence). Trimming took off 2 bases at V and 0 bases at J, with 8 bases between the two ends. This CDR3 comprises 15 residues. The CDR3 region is CASSLGQTSNQPQHF. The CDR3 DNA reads TGTGCCAGCAGTTTAGGGCAGACTAGCAATCAGCCCCAGCATTTT.

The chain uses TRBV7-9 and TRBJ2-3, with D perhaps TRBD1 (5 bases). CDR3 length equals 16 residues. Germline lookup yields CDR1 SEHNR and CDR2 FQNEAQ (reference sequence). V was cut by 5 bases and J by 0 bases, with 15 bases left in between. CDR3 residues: CASSRGRAASTDTQYF. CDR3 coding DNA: TGTGCCAGCAGCCGAGGCAGGGCAGCTAGCACAGATACGCAGTATTTT.

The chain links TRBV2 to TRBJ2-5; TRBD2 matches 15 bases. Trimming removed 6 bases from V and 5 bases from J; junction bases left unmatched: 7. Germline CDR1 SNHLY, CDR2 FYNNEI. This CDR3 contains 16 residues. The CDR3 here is CASRGTSGGPGETQYF. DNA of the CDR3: TGTGCCAGCAGGGGGACTAGCGGGGGGCCGGGGGAGACCCAGTACTTC.

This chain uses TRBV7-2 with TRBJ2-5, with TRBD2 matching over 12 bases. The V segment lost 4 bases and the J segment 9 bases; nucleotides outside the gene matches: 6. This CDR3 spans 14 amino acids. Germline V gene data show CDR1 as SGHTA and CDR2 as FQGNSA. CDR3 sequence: CASSSRLAGAAQYF. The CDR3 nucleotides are TGTGCCAGCAGCTCACGACTAGCGGGAGCGGCCCAGTACTTC.

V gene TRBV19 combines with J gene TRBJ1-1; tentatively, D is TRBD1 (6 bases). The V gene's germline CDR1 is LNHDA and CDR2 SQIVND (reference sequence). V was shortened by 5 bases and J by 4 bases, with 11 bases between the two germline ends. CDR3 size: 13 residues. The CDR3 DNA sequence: TGTGCCAGTAGTCAGACAGGTTTCACTGAAGCTTTCTTT. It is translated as CASSQTGFTEAFF.